What follows describes a single TCR beta chain. Its target is not known. Healthy bone marrow donors made up the donor group. The entry originates in a study of cytomegalovirus exposure and HLA in healthy donors. Broader study findings: A prior analysis recorded that most TCR beta V segments were productive about 87% or about 30% of the time.

In the PCR, 60 Vbeta and 13 Jbeta primers were used. Assay used: immunoSEQ multiplex PCR; TCRdb lists only in-frame clones, some missing. The sample includes under 110,000 clones, 60% to 80% of them seen just once. The specimen sequenced was PBMCs. The source of this sequence is a female donor in good health and CMV-seronegative.

Written as DNA, the CDR3 is TGTGCCAGCAGCACCCACCGACTAGCGGGAGGGTATACGCAGTATTTT. It encodes CASSTHRLAGGYTQYF. The genes are TRBV11-3 and TRBJ2-3, with TRBD2 matching 14 bases. The CDR3 runs to 16 residues. Germline CDR1 SGHNT, CDR2 YENEEA. The junction had 8 bases not matched to a gene; V was cut back by 5 bases and J by 7 bases.